Presented here are 18 T cell receptor beta chains from one specimen sequenced in a study of blood T cells in healthy people across ages. The use of a sample-barcoded 5' primer and a J-beta primer mix characterized a second PCR of about 7 to 12 cycles. Each CDR3 protein is one row after TCRdb ran MiXCR on the 5' RACE reads. The sample includes about 800,000 distinct CDR3 sequences, around 25% of them seen just once. A further study also used this sample, focusing on T cells of mothers and their children.

The sequenced sample was blood. The receptors here all came from a boy between 10 and 17 years old in good health.

This clonotype was found once. This chain joins TRBV4-1 and TRBJ2-1; D is unclear. Germline CDR1 MGHRA, CDR2 YSYEKL. V was trimmed by 0 bases and J by 4 bases, leaving 7 bases between them. The CDR3 covers 14 residues. CDR3 sequence: CASSQEIRYNEQFF. CDR3 DNA sequence: TGCGCCAGCAGCCAAGAGATCCGGTACAATGAGCAGTTCTTC.

Only a few counts were recorded for this clonotype. The rearrangement uses TRBV25-1 and TRBJ2-7; 11 nucleotides line up with TRBD2. Germline assignment: CDR1 MGHDK and CDR2 SYGVNS. This CDR3 comprises 18 residues. The J segment lost 2 bases and the V segment lost 6 bases, leaving 15 bases of the junction unmatched. The CDR3 region has the DNA TGTGCCAGCAGCCTAGACACTAGCGGGGGAGGGGTTCCCTACGAGCAGTACTTC. This codes for CASSLDTSGGGVPYEQYF.

There are a few counts of this clonotype. A read error may produce the germline difference seen at one junction end. The chain employs TRBV6-2 or TRBV6-3 and TRBJ2-7, with 10 bases aligning to TRBD2. Germline CDR1 and CDR2: MNHEY and SVGEGT. The CDR3 consists of 11 residues. The CDR3 here is CASSFGTSEHF. The DNA of the CDR3 is TGTGCCAGCAGTTTCGGGACTAGCGAACACTTC.

As regards this clonotype: One junction end disagrees with the germline gene, perhaps due to a read error. The V gene is TRBV4-3, the J gene TRBJ2-7; D gene unclear. CDR3 size: 13 residues. Germline loops: CDR1 LGHNA, CDR2 YSLEER. CDR3 sequence reads: CASSQDSYREEHF. The DNA of the CDR3 is TGCGCCAGCAGCCAAGACAGTTACCGAGAGGAGCACTTC.

This clonotype has a single count. The chain carries TRBV20-1 and TRBJ2-7, with 7 nucleotides matching TRBD2. The CDR3 totals 17 residues. Per the germline V gene, CDR1 is DFQATT and CDR2 is SNEGSKA (reference sequence). Trimming took 0 bases from V and 4 from J; bases not matched to a gene: 15. CDR3: CSARDMMGGLTVYEQYF. The CDR3 DNA follows: TGCAGTGCTAGAGATATGATGGGAGGGCTTACGGTATACGAGCAGTACTTC.

This clonotype occurred a few times. The DNA for the CDR3 is TGCAGTGCTAGGGGGGCTTGGACTAGAACGGAGACGCAGTATTTT. Translated, it gives CSARGAWTRTETQYF. The genes are TRBV20-1 and TRBJ2-3; D perhaps matches TRBD2 (7 bases). Trimming left V 3 bases short and J 9 bases short, with 22 bases between. Germline loops: CDR1 DFQATT, CDR2 SNEGSKA (reference sequence). CDR3 length: 15 residues.

This clonotype showed up just a few times. The genes are TRBV3-1 and TRBJ2-1; a weak D match, TRBD2 (5 bases). The J call may be faulty, since TRBJ2-5 better matches the DNA end. Germline V gives CDR1 LGHDT, CDR2 YNNKEL (reference sequence). There are 15 residues in the CDR3. In DNA, the CDR3 is TGTGCCAGCAGCCATAACTCCGGGGTGCAAGAGACCCAGTACTTC. Its translation: CASSHNSGVQETQYF.

CDR3 DNA: TGCGCCAGCAGCCAAGATCAGGGGGCTATCGGAGAGACCCAGTACTTC. Translation gives CASSQDQGAIGETQYF. V usage is TRBV4-1 and J usage is TRBJ2-5; 8 bases line up with TRBD1. The germline V gene has CDR1 MGHRA and CDR2 YSYEKL. The V and J ends lost 0 bases and 4 bases, in that order; junction bases with no gene match: 7. The CDR3 is made up of 16 amino acids.

This clonotype was recorded at least ten times. The chain carries TRBV12-3 or TRBV12-4 and TRBJ1-1, with D hard to call. CDR3 length: 10 amino acids. Trimming took off 1 base at V and 8 bases at J, with 2 bases between the two ends. The CDR3 reads CASSLEEAFF. CDR3 bases: TGTGCCAGCAGTTTAGAGGAAGCTTTCTTT.

This clonotype was found many times. This chain links TRBV4-1 with TRBJ2-3; TRBD2 matches at 12 bases. Losses at the gene ends were 1 base for V and 1 base for J; bases not matched to a gene: 0. There are 16 residues in the CDR3. Germline CDR1 MGHRA, CDR2 YSYEKL. CDR3 in amino acids: CASSQGTSGGTDTQYF. DNA for the CDR3: TGCGCCAGCAGCCAAGGGACTAGCGGGGGCACAGATACGCAGTATTTT.

CDR3 loop: CASSLRLEAQYF. In DNA form, the CDR3 reads TGTGCCAGCAGCCTACGTTTGGAGGCCCAGTACTTC. V and J are TRBV14 and TRBJ2-1; TRBD2 is a possible D gene (5 bases). TRBJ2-5 matches the DNA end more closely, so the J call is doubtful. Per the germline V gene, CDR1 is SGHDN and CDR2 is FVKESK. The CDR3 runs to 12 residues.

This clonotype has just a few counts. The chain employs TRBV6-5 and TRBJ1-2, with D unclear. This CDR3 spans 13 amino acids. Deletions cut 8 bases from V and 4 bases from J, with 14 bases between. Germline CDR1 is MNHEY and CDR2 is SVGAGI. CDR3 residues: CASGRELGYGYTF. The CDR3 bases are TGTGCCAGCGGGAGGGAGCTAGGCTATGGCTACACCTTC.

There are a few counts of this clonotype. The chain recombines TRBV6-4 with TRBJ1-4, with D perhaps TRBD1 (5 bases). V lost 2 bases, J lost 3 bases, and 13 bases lay in between. This CDR3 comprises 16 residues. Germline assignment: CDR1 MRHNA and CDR2 SNTAGT. The CDR3 region has the DNA TGTGCCAGCAGTGACAGGGGTGGTAGAGCTAATGAAAAACTGTTTTTT. Its protein is CASSDRGGRANEKLFF.

The rearrangement uses TRBV7-8 and TRBJ2-1; 9 bases fit TRBD2. This CDR3 region has 18 residues. CDR1 and CDR2 (germline): SGHVS, FQNEAQ. V was clipped by 3 bases and J by 3 bases; unmatched bases: 12. The CDR3 sequence: CASSFPRGGRASYNEQFF. For the CDR3, the DNA is TGTGCCAGCAGCTTCCCCCGGGGCGGGAGGGCCAGCTACAATGAGCAGTTCTTC.

The chain employs TRBV12-3 or TRBV12-4 and TRBJ1-1, with D possibly matching TRBD1 (6 bases). The germline V and J ends were trimmed by 8 bases and 1 base, with 14 bases remaining between them. The CDR3 has 14 amino acids. CDR3 DNA: TGTGCCAGCCTATCAGGGGCGGGGAACACTGAAGCTTTCTTT. Its protein product is CASLSGAGNTEAFF.

This clonotype was recorded a few times. The chain uses TRBV2 and TRBJ2-3, with 7 bases lining up with TRBD2. CDR3 length equals 14 residues. V dropped 6 bases and J dropped 2; count of bases not matched to a gene: 5. Germline V CDR1 and CDR2: SNHLY, FYNNEI. The CDR3 DNA reads as TGTGCCAGCAGCGGAGCGGGGTACACAGATACGCAGTATTTT. It codes for CASSGAGYTDTQYF.

The chain employs TRBV7-6 and TRBJ2-7; D assignment may be TRBD1 or TRBD2 (6 bases each). Per germline, CDR1 SGHVS and CDR2 FNYEAQ. The CDR3 is 15 amino acids. V dropped 1 base and J dropped 4 bases, with 14 bases sitting between them. In DNA, the CDR3 is TGTGCCAGCAGCTTAGAGGTGGGGGGCCTATACGAGCAGTACTTC. Its translation is CASSLEVGGLYEQYF.

V usage is TRBV25-1 and J usage is TRBJ2-3; 10 bases line up with TRBD1. The germline V gene encodes CDR1 MGHDK and CDR2 SYGVNS. J gave up 6 bases and V 3 bases, and 12 bases lay outside the gene matches. This CDR3 region has 17 residues. The CDR3 DNA reads as TGTGCCAGCAGTGACTATTTCCCGGGACAGGGGTCCGATACGCAGTATTTT. It codes for CASSDYFPGQGSDTQYF.